This T cell receptor beta chain was found in a study of regulatory T cells in long-lasting Graves disease. Noted time point: newly diagnosed GD, antithyroid drugs for less than 3 months. PBMCs were the source of the RNA used for TCR sequencing. Researchers made TCR beta libraries by using iRepertoire HTBI primers and running Arm-PCR on CDR3 regions. TCRdb re-analysed the multiplex PCR reads in MiXCR, keeping a single row per CDR3 protein. The sample includes hundreds of thousands of distinct CDR3 sequences, 15% seen only once; the top ten take about 7.8%. The sample holds a few counts of this clonotype. V lost 4 bases and J 9 bases, leaving 18 bases between the germline ends. This CDR3 spans 14 amino acids. In germline, CDR1 is SGHDN, CDR2 FVKESK. The same data also went into a second study, on T cells in Graves' hyperthyroidism and ophthalmopathy.

The sample here was peripheral blood mononuclear cells (PBMCs), taken at new diagnosis, from a patient treated with antithyroid drugs. This chain links TRBV14 with TRBJ1-2; no definite D call. This sequence was found in a woman in her thirties or forties with Graves disease. CDR3 in DNA: TGTGCCAGCAGCCTTGAGGCTAGGACTACTAGCTACACCTTC. It translates to CASSLEARTTSYTF. Based on the CDR3 plus reference TRBV14 and TRBJ1-2, the full variable domain is EAGVTQFPSHSVIEKGQTVTLRCDPISGHDNLYWYRRVMGKEIKFLLHFVKESKQDESGMPNNRFLAERTGGTYSTLKVQPAELEDSGVYFCASSLEARTTSYTFGSGTRLTVV.